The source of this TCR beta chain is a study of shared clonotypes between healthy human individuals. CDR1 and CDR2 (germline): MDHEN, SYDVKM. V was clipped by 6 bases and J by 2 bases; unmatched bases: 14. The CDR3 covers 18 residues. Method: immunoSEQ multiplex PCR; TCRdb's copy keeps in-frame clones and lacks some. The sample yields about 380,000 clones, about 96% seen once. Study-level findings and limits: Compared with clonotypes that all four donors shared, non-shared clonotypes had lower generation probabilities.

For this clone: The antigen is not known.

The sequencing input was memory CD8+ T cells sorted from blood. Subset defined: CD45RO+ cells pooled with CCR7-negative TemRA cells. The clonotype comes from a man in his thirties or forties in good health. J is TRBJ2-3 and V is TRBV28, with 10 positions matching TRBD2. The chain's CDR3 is CASRGTSSSGGYTDTQYF. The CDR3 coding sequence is TGTGCCAGCAGAGGGACATCTTCTAGCGGGGGATACACAGATACGCAGTATTTT.